Given below is one T cell receptor beta chain in context. Its antigen is not known. The data were taken from a study of blood T cells in healthy people across ages. Study-wide results and limits: Unknown donor CMV status possibly confounded expanded clonotype changes.

The second PCR ran about 6 to 11 cycles with a sample-barcoded 5' primer and J-beta primers. TCRdb re-called the 5' RACE reads with MiXCR, one entry per CDR3 protein. The table shows hundreds of thousands of distinct CDR3 sequences, with around 21% occurring only once. The material sequenced was blood. This clonotype originated in a man between 70 and 80 years old in good health.

CDR3 sequence reads: CASSQARTSGTDTQYF. For the CDR3, the DNA is TGCGCCAGCAGCCAAGCAAGGACTAGCGGCACAGATACGCAGTATTTT. The chain uses TRBV4-1 and TRBJ2-3; 9 bases line up with TRBD2. The CDR3 totals 16 residues. Germline CDR1 and CDR2: MGHRA and YSYEKL. With 1 base clipped from V and 1 base from J, the junction kept 3 bases outside the gene matches.